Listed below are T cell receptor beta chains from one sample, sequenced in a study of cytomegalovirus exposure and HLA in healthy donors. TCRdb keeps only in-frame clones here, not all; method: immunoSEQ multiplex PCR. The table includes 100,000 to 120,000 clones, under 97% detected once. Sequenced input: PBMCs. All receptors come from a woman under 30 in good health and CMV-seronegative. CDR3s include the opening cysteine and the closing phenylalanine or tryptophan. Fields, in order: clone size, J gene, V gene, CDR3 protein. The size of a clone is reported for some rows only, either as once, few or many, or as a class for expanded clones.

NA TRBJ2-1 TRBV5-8 CASSLDFGGSYNEQFF
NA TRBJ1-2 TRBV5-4 CASSSRENYGYTF
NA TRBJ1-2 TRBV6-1 CASSEMTAGYGYTF
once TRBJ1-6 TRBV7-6 CATSPAGHNSPLHF
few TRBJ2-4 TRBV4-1 CASSQEQGTHSPAKNIQYF
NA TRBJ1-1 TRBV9 CASSVGSIGRGNTEAFF
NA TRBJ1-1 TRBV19 CASRQGGWNTEAFF
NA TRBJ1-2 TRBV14 CASSQEGQWGYGYTF
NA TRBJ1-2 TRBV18 CASSQDVGQAIYGYTF
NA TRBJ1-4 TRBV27 CASSFGTGSEKLFF
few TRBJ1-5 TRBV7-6 CASPRAHSNQPQHF
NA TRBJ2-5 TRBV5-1 CASSWGGGGETQYF
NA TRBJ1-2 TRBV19 CASKRPGTGDGYTF
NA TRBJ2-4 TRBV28 CASSANSWGRAKNIQYF
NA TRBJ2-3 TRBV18 CASSPPGVRSTDTQYF
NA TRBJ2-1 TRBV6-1 CASSSGTGGYNEQFF
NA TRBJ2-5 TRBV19 CASRLMGQGGETQYF
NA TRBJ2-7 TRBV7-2 CASRRTGAGLEQYF
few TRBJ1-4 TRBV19 CASSTGRSEKLFF
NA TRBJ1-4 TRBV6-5 CASSYSSGVLFF
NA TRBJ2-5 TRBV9 CASSVATWEGKETQYF
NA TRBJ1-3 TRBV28 CASSRFGKSGNTIYF
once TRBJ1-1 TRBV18 CASSRWGGDLNTEAFF
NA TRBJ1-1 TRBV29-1 CSVEGENTEAFF
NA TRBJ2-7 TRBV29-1 CSVAGGSTYEQYF
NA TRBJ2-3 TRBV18 CASSPGPGTQYF
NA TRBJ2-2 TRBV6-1 CASIWTGSNTGELFF
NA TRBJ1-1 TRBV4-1 CASSQDRFRGTEAFF
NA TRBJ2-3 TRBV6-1 CASSEAGGLTDTQYF
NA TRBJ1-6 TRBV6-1 CASSDLWTRGKSPLHF
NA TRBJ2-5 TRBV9 CASSVGTGEETQYF
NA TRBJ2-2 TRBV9 CASSLRTNPGELFF
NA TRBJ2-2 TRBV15 CATSSSPTGELFF
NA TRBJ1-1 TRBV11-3 CASSLTGTGSEAFF
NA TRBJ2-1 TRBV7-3 CASSYGTSTYNEQFF
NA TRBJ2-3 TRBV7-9 CASSLADRGDTQYF
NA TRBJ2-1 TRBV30 CAWGTTQLRLAGNNEQFF
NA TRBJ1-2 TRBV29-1 CSVPSGYNYGYTF
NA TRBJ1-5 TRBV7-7 CATSRVEGQPQHF
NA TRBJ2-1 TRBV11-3 CASSLVGTGVYNEQFF